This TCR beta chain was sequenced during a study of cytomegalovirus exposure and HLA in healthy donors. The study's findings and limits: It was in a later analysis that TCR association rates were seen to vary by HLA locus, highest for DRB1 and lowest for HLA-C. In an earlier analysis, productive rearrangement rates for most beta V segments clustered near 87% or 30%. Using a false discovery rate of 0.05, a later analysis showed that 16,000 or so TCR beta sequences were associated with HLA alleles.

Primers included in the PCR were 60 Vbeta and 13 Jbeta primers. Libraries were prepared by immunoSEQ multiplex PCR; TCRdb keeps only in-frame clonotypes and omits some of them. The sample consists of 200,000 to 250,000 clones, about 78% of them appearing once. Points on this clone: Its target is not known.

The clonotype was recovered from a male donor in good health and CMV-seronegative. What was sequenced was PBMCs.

The CDR3 region is CASSIQGATYEQYF. CDR3 nucleotides: TGCGCCAGCAGCATACAGGGGGCGACCTACGAGCAGTACTTC. The V call is TRBV5-1, the J call TRBJ2-7; TRBD1 matches 9 bases. The CDR3 consists of 14 residues. The V segment lost 4 bases and the J segment 2 bases; nucleotides outside the gene matches: 4. From germline, CDR1 is SGHRS and CDR2 YFSETQ.